This TCR beta chain derives from a study of shared clonotypes between healthy human individuals. Whole-study results and caveats: Of the naive CD4 clonotypes, about 5% were shared across several donors.

Cells designated naive CD8 were CD45RO-negative and were positively selected for CCR7, with terminally differentiated effector memory CD45RA+ cells excluded. Trimming at V came to 7 bases and at J to 6 bases, leaving 5 bases not matched to a gene. The germline CDR1 and CDR2 sequences are MNHNS and SASEGT. The CDR3 consists of 14 residues. Remarks on this clone: The antigen remains unidentified.

Using immunoSEQ multiplex PCR, the repertoire was profiled, and TCRdb retains in-frame clones only, with some absent. The data show around 2,000,000 clones, roughly 91% seen once. The source of this sequence is a man aged 18 to 29 in good health. Some clones in this sample may be carry-over from other donors' samples. The V gene is TRBV6-1, the J gene TRBJ2-1; TRBD2 matches at 11 bases. Material for sequencing was naive CD8+ T cells from PBMCs. The CDR3 DNA sequence: TGTGCCAGCAATTGGGGGACTAGCGGCAATGAGCAGTTCTTC. It translates to CASNWGTSGNEQFF.